A single sample is the source of the 28 T cell receptor beta chains below, sequenced in a study of blood T cell repertoires in COVID-19. The data were produced by immunoSEQ multiplex PCR, yet TCRdb's version contains in-frame clones alone and is incomplete. The repertoire holds approximately 300,000 clones, 85% to 90% seen once, with 1.5% to 2% in the top ten. The sequencing sample was made of peripheral blood. Source of these receptors: a woman aged 25-40 years with COVID-19, enrolled during active disease.

This rearrangement joins TRBV19 to TRBJ2-1; D may be TRBD1 (6 bases). Germline values: CDR1 LNHDA, CDR2 SQIVND (reference sequence). V was shortened by 5 bases and J by 4 bases, with 15 bases between the two germline ends. The CDR3 totals 15 residues. The CDR3 loop reads CASSAGTIRYNEQFF. CDR3 nucleotides: TGTGCCAGTAGTGCCGGGACAATCCGATACAATGAGCAGTTCTTC.

The chain carries TRBV28 and TRBJ1-3; D might be TRBD1 (5 bases). CDR3 length: 13 residues. Looked up from germline, CDR1 is MDHEN and CDR2 is SYDVKM. Trimming took 6 bases from V and 6 from J, leaving 12 bases between them. DNA for the CDR3: TGTGCCAGCAGCGAAGGGGTCGAAAACACCATATATTTT. Translating it yields CASSEGVENTIYF.

V is TRBV7-2 and J is TRBJ2-1, with a possible D match to TRBD1 (6 bases). The V gene's germline CDR1 is SGHTA and CDR2 FQGNSA. Trimming cost V 5 bases and J 5 bases, with 19 bases left between them. CDR3 length: 16 amino acids. The DNA of the CDR3 is TGTGCCAGCAGCGGCAAAAGAAGGGGGATCAACAATGAGCAGTTCTTC. The encoded protein is CASSGKRRGINNEQFF.

The chain employs TRBV3-1 (or the pseudogene TRBV3-2) and TRBJ2-1; 11 positions agree with TRBD2. In germline, CDR1 is LGHDT, CDR2 YNNKEL (reference sequence). V gave up 1 base and J gave up 5 bases; unmatched junction bases: 4. The CDR3 sequence is 16 residues long. The CDR3 sequence is CASSQGGSGGDNEQFF. Here the CDR3 DNA reads TGTGCCAGCAGCCAAGGCGGTAGCGGGGGGGACAATGAGCAGTTCTTC.

The rearrangement uses TRBV6-6 and TRBJ1-4; 8 nucleotides match TRBD1. CDR1 and CDR2 (germline): MNHNY, SVGAGI (reference sequence). The ends lost 5 bases at V and 4 bases at J; junction bases unmatched: 18. This CDR3 comprises 19 residues. Written as DNA, the CDR3 is TGTGCCAGCAGTCGACGACAGGGGTTGGGGCGTCGGGATAATGAAAAACTGTTTTTT. As protein: CASSRRQGLGRRDNEKLFF.

V gene TRBV27 combines with J gene TRBJ1-5; perhaps TRBD1 as D (6 bases). The CDR3 is made up of 14 amino acids. Trimming cost V 7 bases and J 2 bases, with 12 bases left between them. CDR1 MNHEY and CDR2 SMNVEV come from the germline V gene (reference sequence). CDR3 nucleotides: TGTGCCAGCAAGGGGGGGCTCGGCAATCAGCCCCAGCATTTT. Protein sequence: CASKGGLGNQPQHF.

The CDR3 sequence: CASSQEQGYGNTIYF. Here the CDR3 DNA reads TGTGCCAGCAGCCAAGAGCAGGGCTATGGAAACACCATATATTTT. The V gene is TRBV14, the J gene TRBJ1-3, with a tentative D call TRBD1 (5 bases). The germline V gene has CDR1 SGHDN and CDR2 FVKESK. The CDR3 loop spans 15 amino acids. Trimming took off 0 bases at V and 3 bases at J, with 9 bases between the two ends.

The chain has TRBV7-9 and TRBJ2-2; 7 positions match TRBD1. The junction had 7 bases not matched to a gene; V was cut back by 5 bases and J by 7 bases. Germline-derived CDR1 and CDR2 are SEHNR and FQNEAQ (reference sequence). CDR3 length: 14 residues. This CDR3 reads CASSTGQDGGELFF. CDR3 in DNA: TGTGCCAGCAGCACTGGACAGGACGGCGGGGAGCTGTTTTTT.

The rearrangement joins TRBV3-1 (or the pseudogene TRBV3-2) to TRBJ2-1; 8 bases are a match to TRBD2. The CDR3 runs 16 residues. With 2 bases clipped from V and 7 bases from J, the junction kept 10 bases outside the gene matches. From germline, CDR1 is LGHDT and CDR2 YNNKEL (reference sequence). In DNA form, the CDR3 reads TGTGCCAGCAGCCAACCAAGCGGGGGCCCAATGAATGAGCAGTTCTTC. This codes for CASSQPSGGPMNEQFF.

The J gene is TRBJ1-5, the V gene TRBV5-8; 9 nucleotides match TRBD1. Trimming removed 0 bases from V and 7 bases from J; junction bases left unmatched: 5. The germline V gene encodes CDR1 SGHTS and CDR2 YDEGEE. This CDR3 spans 15 amino acids. The CDR3 here is CASSLGTGVYQPQHF. DNA of the CDR3: TGTGCCAGCAGCTTGGGGACAGGGGTATACCAGCCCCAGCATTTT.

With regard to this clone: Because the CDR3's place on the DNA is in doubt, the DNA is left out and the CDR3 is given as listed by TCRdb. V and J are TRBV28 and TRBJ1-2. In germline, CDR1 is MDHEN, CDR2 SYDVKM. Inclusive of both ends, the CDR3 amounts to 14 amino acids. The CDR3 loop is CASSFGAGGYGYTF.

The chain has TRBV6-5 and TRBJ2-5; 7 bases align to TRBD1. The length of the CDR3 is 14 residues. V shed 0 bases, J shed 5 bases, and the junction held 3 bases outside the gene matches. The V gene's germline CDR1 is MNHEY and CDR2 SVGAGI. The CDR3 reads CASSYSPGGETQYF. In DNA form, the CDR3 reads TGTGCCAGCAGTTACTCGCCAGGGGGTGAGACCCAGTACTTC.

The chain uses TRBV6-5 and TRBJ1-4; 10 bases are a match to TRBD1. The CDR3 is 15 amino acids. Germline V gene lookup returns CDR1 MNHEY and CDR2 SVGAGI. After removal of 6 bases from V and 10 bases from J, the junction contained 11 bases not matched to a gene. CDR3 coding DNA: TGTGCCAGCAGCCCGAGGACAGGGGGTTCCGGAAAACTGTTTTTT. Its protein product is CASSPRTGGSGKLFF.

This chain joins TRBV7-2 and TRBJ2-5; 7 nucleotides agree with TRBD1. V gave up 5 bases and J gave up 3 bases; unmatched junction bases: 3. The CDR3 runs to 13 residues. CDR1 and CDR2 from the germline V gene are SGHTA and FQGNSA. DNA for the CDR3: TGTGCCAGCAGCCACGGGACAGAAGAGACCCAGTACTTC. It specifies CASSHGTEETQYF.

This clone was recorded a few times. The gene calls are TRBV2 and TRBJ2-1; 12 bases are shared with TRBD2. V shed 4 bases and J 12 bases; nucleotides not matched to a gene: 4. The CDR3 is 13 residues long. Germline-derived CDR1 and CDR2 are SNHLY and FYNNEI. The CDR3 protein is CASSGTSGVWQFF. The CDR3 nucleotides are TGTGCCAGCAGTGGGACTAGCGGGGTCTGGCAGTTCTTC.

This chain joins TRBV7-2 and TRBJ2-3; 9 nucleotides align to TRBD1. This CDR3 is built from 13 residues. In germline, CDR1 is SGHTA, CDR2 FQGNSA. Germline trimming cut 8 bases from V and 3 bases from J; bases unmatched to any gene: 3. The CDR3 DNA follows: TGTGCCAGCGGGACAGGGAGGACAGATACGCAGTATTTT. As protein: CASGTGRTDTQYF.

The rearrangement uses TRBV2 and TRBJ2-7; 8 nucleotides line up with TRBD1. J was trimmed by 5 bases and V by 7 bases; bases with no gene match: 10. This CDR3 is built from 14 residues. CDR1 SNHLY and CDR2 FYNNEI come from the germline V gene. The CDR3, as DNA: TGTGCCAGCACCTATGACAGGGGCCTAGACGAGCAGTACTTC. It translates to CASTYDRGLDEQYF.

The chain recombines TRBV19 with TRBJ1-1, with a tentative D call TRBD1 (5 bases). This CDR3 has 15 amino acids. V dropped 3 bases and J dropped 5 bases, with 16 bases sitting between them. CDR1 and CDR2 from the germline V gene are LNHDA and SQIVND (reference sequence). The CDR3 reads CASSMSGRVGTEAFF. The DNA of the CDR3 is TGTGCCAGTAGTATGTCGGGCAGGGTGGGTACTGAAGCTTTCTTT.

The V and J genes are TRBV15 and TRBJ1-1; D not certain. CDR3 length: 14 amino acids. V shed 0 bases and J shed 0 bases, with 5 bases lying between them. The germline CDR1 and CDR2 sequences are LNHNV and YYDKDF (reference sequence). CDR3 nucleotide sequence: TGTGCCACCAGCAGAGAACTTTTGAACACTGAAGCTTTCTTT. This codes for CATSRELLNTEAFF. Based on the CDR3 plus reference TRBV15 and TRBJ1-1, the full variable domain is DAMVIQNPRYQVTQFGKPVTLSCSQTLNHNVMYWYQQKSSQAPKLLFHYYDKDFNNEADTPDNFQSRRPNTSFCFLDIRSPGLGDTAMYLCATSRELLNTEAFFGQGTRLTVV.

V is TRBV3-1 (or the pseudogene TRBV3-2) and J is TRBJ1-6; 8 bases map to TRBD1. V trimming: 1 base; J trimming: 8 bases; junction bases outside the gene matches: 7. Germline loops: CDR1 LGHDT, CDR2 YNNKEL (reference sequence). This CDR3 has 16 amino acids. The chain's CDR3 is CASSQGAGGAYSPLHF. Here the CDR3 DNA reads TGTGCCAGCAGCCAAGGGGCAGGGGGCGCTTATTCACCCCTCCACTTT.

This clone was seen more than once but under ten times. CDR3 sequence reads: CASREWGLRSGYTF. DNA for the CDR3: TGTGCCAGCAGGGAGTGGGGCCTGAGGAGTGGCTACACCTTC. The rearrangement uses TRBV5-4 and TRBJ1-2; D is perhaps TRBD1 (5 bases). Germline-derived CDR1 and CDR2 are SGHNT and YYREEE (reference sequence). Trimming pared 5 bases from V and 7 bases from J, leaving 18 bases between. The length of the CDR3 is 14 residues. The variable domain in full, completed from reference TRBV5-4 and TRBJ1-2, reads ETGVTQSPTHLIKTRGQQVTLRCSSQSGHNTVSWYQQALGQGPQFIFQYYREEENGRGNFPPRFSGLQFPNYSSELNVNALELDDSALYLCASREWGLRSGYTFGSGTRLTVV.

The chain recombines TRBV6-2 or TRBV6-3 with TRBJ2-1, with 12 bases aligning to TRBD2. Trimming cost V 4 bases and J 4 bases; bases outside gene matches: 2. The CDR3 runs 15 residues. Germline V gives CDR1 MNHEY, CDR2 SVGEGT. The CDR3 sequence is CASSSSGGAYNEQFF. CDR3 coding DNA: TGTGCCAGCAGTTCTAGCGGGGGGGCTTACAATGAGCAGTTCTTC.

V and J are TRBV30 and TRBJ2-2; 8 bases align to TRBD1. The V gene end was trimmed by 8 bases and the J gene end by 2 bases; junction bases not matched to a gene: 10. The CDR3 has 15 residues. Germline assignment: CDR1 GTSNPN and CDR2 SVGIG (reference sequence). The CDR3 loop reads CAGTTGAFNTGELFF. DNA for the CDR3: TGTGCCGGAACGACAGGGGCGTTTAACACCGGGGAGCTGTTTTTT.

The chain recombines TRBV18 with TRBJ2-7, with TRBD2 identical over 8 bases. Per germline, CDR1 KGHSH and CDR2 LQKENI. The J segment lost 3 bases and the V segment lost 1 base, leaving 8 bases of the junction unmatched. This CDR3 is 16 amino acids long. CDR3 protein: CASSPLPPGGGYEQYF. The CDR3 bases are TGTGCCAGCTCACCACTCCCCCCCGGGGGGGGCTACGAGCAGTACTTC.

The chain uses TRBV5-1 and TRBJ1-6, with D hard to call. The CDR3 is 14 residues long. Looked up from germline, CDR1 is SGHRS and CDR2 is YFSETQ. V was trimmed by 4 bases and J by 7 bases, leaving 12 bases between them. The CDR3 nucleotides read TGCGCCAGCAGCGAGGGAGCTCTGAATTCACCCCTCCACTTT. Translating it yields CASSEGALNSPLHF.

The chain joins TRBV5-5 to TRBJ1-2, with D uncertain. V lost 0 bases and J lost 0, with 9 bases in between. CDR1 SGHKS and CDR2 YYEKEE come from the germline V gene (reference sequence). CDR3 size: 15 residues. The CDR3 DNA is TGTGCCAGCAGCTTGGTTATGGCAGCTAACTATGGCTACACCTTC. Protein sequence: CASSLVMAANYGYTF.

The rearrangement links TRBV9 to TRBJ1-6, with 7 bases fitting TRBD1. Germline values: CDR1 SGDLS, CDR2 YYNGEE. This CDR3 contains 14 residues. The V gene end was trimmed by 3 bases and the J gene end by 10 bases; junction bases not matched to a gene: 7. Here the CDR3 DNA reads TGTGCCAGCAGCGAGACAGGGCCACAATCACCCCTCCACTTT. This translates into CASSETGPQSPLHF.

This clone was seen more than once but under ten times. The J gene is TRBJ2-5, the V gene TRBV7-9; 9 bases are a match to TRBD2. Per the germline V gene, CDR1 is SEHNR and CDR2 is FQNEAQ (reference sequence). The CDR3 consists of 16 residues. With V trimmed by 5 bases and J by 5 bases, 12 bases remained unmatched. CDR3 nucleotide sequence: TGTGCCAGCAGCCTTGGGATTAGCGGGGGAGGCGAGACCCAGTACTTC. Translating it yields CASSLGISGGGETQYF.